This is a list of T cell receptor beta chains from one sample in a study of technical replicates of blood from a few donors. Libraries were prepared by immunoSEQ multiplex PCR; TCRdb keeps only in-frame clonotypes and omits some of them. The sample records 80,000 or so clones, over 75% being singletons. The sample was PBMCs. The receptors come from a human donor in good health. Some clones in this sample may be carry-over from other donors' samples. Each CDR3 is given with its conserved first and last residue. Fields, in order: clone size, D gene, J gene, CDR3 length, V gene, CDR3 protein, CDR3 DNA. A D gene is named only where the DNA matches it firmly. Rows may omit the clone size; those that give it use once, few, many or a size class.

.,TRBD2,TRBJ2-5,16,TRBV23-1,CASSPASGRARETQYF,TGCGCCAGCAGTCCTGCTAGCGGGAGGGCCCGGGAGACCCAGTACTTC
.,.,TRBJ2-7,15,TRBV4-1,CASSLYRDAIYEQYF,TGCGCCAGCAGCCTTTACAGGGATGCCATCTACGAGCAGTACTTC
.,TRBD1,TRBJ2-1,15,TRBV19,CASRPGGYGRNEQFF,TGTGCCAGTAGACCAGGGGGATACGGCCGCAATGAGCAGTTCTTC
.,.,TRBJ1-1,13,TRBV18,CASSNAGSPEAFF,TGTGCCAGCTCGAACGCAGGGTCCCCTGAAGCTTTCTTT
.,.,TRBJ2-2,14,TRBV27,CASSLTVPPGELFF,TGTGCCAGCAGTTTAACGGTACCCCCCGGGGAGCTGTTTTTT
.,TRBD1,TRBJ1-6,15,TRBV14,CASSQGQGLHSPLHF,TGTGCCAGCAGCCAAGGACAGGGGTTACACTCACCCCTCCACTTT
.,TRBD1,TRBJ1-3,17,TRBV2,CASTRGQSRFSGNTIYF,TGTGCCAGCACGAGGGGACAGTCGAGATTCTCTGGAAACACCATATATTTT
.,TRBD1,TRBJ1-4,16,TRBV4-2,CASSAEVGTDNEKLFF,TGTGCCAGCAGCGCGGAAGTGGGGACAGATAATGAAAAACTGTTTTTT
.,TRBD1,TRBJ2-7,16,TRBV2,CASSPTGAVTPYEQYF,TGTGCCAGCAGTCCTACAGGGGCTGTTACTCCTTACGAGCAGTACTTC
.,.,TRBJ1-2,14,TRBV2,CASSSGGSNYGYTF,TGTGCCAGCAGTTCGGGGGGCTCTAACTATGGCTACACCTTC
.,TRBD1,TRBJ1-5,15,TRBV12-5,CASGWTGVGNQPQHF,TGTGCTAGTGGTTGGACAGGTGTAGGCAATCAGCCCCAGCATTTT
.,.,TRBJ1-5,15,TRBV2,CASSGRGYSNQPQHF,TGTGCCAGCAGTGGAAGAGGGTATAGCAATCAGCCCCAGCATTTT
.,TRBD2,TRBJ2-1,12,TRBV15,CATSRDSGQQFF,TGTGCCACCAGCAGAGATAGCGGGCAGCAGTTCTTC
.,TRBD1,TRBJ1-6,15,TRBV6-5,CASSSDRGRVMTLHF,TGTGCCAGCAGTTCAGACAGGGGTCGAGTTATGACCCTCCACTTT
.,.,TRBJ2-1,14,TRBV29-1,CSVFYGREGNEQFF,TGCAGCGTTTTTTACGGCAGGGAAGGGAATGAGCAGTTCTTC
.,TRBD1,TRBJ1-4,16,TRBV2,CASSGLPGQGNEKLFF,TGTGCCAGCAGCGGACTACCGGGACAGGGTAATGAAAAACTGTTTTTT
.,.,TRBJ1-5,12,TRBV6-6,CASSIGGGPQHF,TGTGCCAGCAGCATAGGGGGTGGGCCCCAGCATTTT
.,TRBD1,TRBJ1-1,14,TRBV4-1,CASSQDGQATEAFF,TGCGCCAGCAGCCAAGACGGACAGGCCACTGAAGCTTTCTTT
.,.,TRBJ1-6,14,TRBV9,CASSPQPNNSPLHF,TGTGCCAGCAGCCCACAACCCAATAATTCACCCCTCCACTTT
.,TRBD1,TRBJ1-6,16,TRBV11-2,CASSLDPGQGFSPLHF,TGTGCCAGCAGCTTAGATCCTGGACAGGGATTTTCCCCCCTCCACTTT
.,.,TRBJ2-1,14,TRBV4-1,CASKQVGGLNEQFF,TGCGCCAGCAAGCAGGTAGGAGGGCTCAATGAGCAGTTCTTC
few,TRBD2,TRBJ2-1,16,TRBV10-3,CAIRITSGDSYNEQFF,TGTGCCATCAGGATTACCAGCGGGGATTCCTACAATGAGCAGTTCTTC
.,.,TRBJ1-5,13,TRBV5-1,CASSLAGNQPQHF,TGCGCCAGCAGCTTGGCCGGCAATCAGCCCCAGCATTTT
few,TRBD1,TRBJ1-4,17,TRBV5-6,CASSLAGTAASNEKLFF,TGTGCCAGCAGCTTAGCCGGGACAGCCGCTTCTAATGAAAAACTGTTTTTT
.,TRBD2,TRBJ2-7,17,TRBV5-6,CASSFLTGGGAFYEQYF,TGTGCCAGCAGCTTCCTAACGGGCGGGGGGGCCTTTTACGAGCAGTACTTC
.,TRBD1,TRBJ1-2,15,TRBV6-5,CASSYRQGGVYGYTF,TGTGCCAGCAGTTATAGACAGGGGGGCGTCTATGGCTACACCTTC
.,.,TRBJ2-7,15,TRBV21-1,CASSNRTGSSYEQYF,TGTGCCAGCAGCAACAGGACAGGGAGCTCCTACGAGCAGTACTTC
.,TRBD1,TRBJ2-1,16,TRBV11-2,CASSVTGAAPYNEQFF,TGTGCCAGCAGCGTCACAGGGGCTGCGCCCTACAATGAGCAGTTCTTC
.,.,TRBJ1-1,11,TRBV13,CASSNRVEAFF,TGTGCCAGCAGCAACAGGGTGGAAGCTTTCTTT
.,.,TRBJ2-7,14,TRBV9,CASSVDGTTYEQYF,TGTGCCAGCAGCGTAGATGGGACAACCTACGAGCAGTACTTC
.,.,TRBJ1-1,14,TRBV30,CASHGGHSNTEAFF,TGTGCCTCCCACGGCGGACATTCGAACACTGAAGCTTTCTTT
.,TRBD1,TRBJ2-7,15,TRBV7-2,CASSAAGDRFYEQYF,TGTGCCAGCAGCGCGGCCGGGGACAGGTTCTACGAGCAGTACTTC
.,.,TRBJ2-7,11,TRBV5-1,CASMRDYEQYF,TGCGCCAGCATGCGGGATTACGAGCAGTACTTC
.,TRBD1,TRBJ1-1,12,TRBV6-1,CASKATGAEAFF,TGTGCCAGCAAGGCGACAGGGGCTGAAGCTTTCTTT
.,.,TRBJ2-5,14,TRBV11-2,CASSLEMGAVTQYF,TGTGCCAGCAGCTTAGAGATGGGGGCGGTCACCCAGTACTTC
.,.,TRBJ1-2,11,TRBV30,CAWSVQYGYTF,TGTGCCTGGAGTGTACAGTATGGCTACACCTTC
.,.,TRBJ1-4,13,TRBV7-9,CASTASLEEKLFF,TGTGCCAGCACTGCCAGCCTAGAGGAAAAACTGTTTTTT
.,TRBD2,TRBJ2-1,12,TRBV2,CASMGLGNEQFF,TGTGCCAGCATGGGACTAGGCAATGAGCAGTTCTTC
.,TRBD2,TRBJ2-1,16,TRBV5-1,CASSLTSGRAVNEQFF,TGCGCCAGCAGCTTAACTAGCGGGAGGGCGGTGAATGAGCAGTTCTTC
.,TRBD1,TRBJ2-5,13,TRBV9,CASSPTGGETQYF,TGTGCCAGCAGCCCAACAGGGGGGGAGACCCAGTACTTC
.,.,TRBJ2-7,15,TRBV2,CASRSDGGRSYEQYF,TGTGCCAGCAGATCCGACGGGGGGCGCTCCTACGAGCAGTACTTC
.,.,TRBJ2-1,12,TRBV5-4,CASSAGGNEQFF,TGTGCCAGCAGCGCCGGGGGCAATGAGCAGTTCTTC
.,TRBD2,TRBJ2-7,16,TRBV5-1,CASSSLGLAGEDEQYF,TGCGCCAGCAGCTCGCTGGGACTAGCGGGGGAGGACGAGCAGTACTTC
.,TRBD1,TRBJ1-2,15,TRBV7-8,CASSLGEGQGFSYTF,TGTGCCAGCAGCTTAGGAGAGGGACAGGGTTTTTCCTACACCTTC
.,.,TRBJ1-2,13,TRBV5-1,CASHNRDRDGYTF,TGCGCCAGCCATAACAGGGATCGGGATGGCTACACCTTC
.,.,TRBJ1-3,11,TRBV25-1,CASTLGNTIYF,TGTGCCAGCACACTTGGAAACACCATATATTTT
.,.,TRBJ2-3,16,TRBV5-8,CASSFNGYGSPDTQYF,TGTGCCAGCAGCTTTAATGGGTACGGGTCCCCAGATACGCAGTATTTT
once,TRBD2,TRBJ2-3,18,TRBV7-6,CASSLWSGSGRDTDTQYF,TGTGCCAGCAGCTTATGGTCAGGTAGCGGGAGAGACACAGATACGCAGTATTTT
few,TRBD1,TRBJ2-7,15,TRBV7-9,CASSREQDRGLEQYF,TGTGCCAGCAGCCGAGAGCAGGACAGGGGGCTCGAGCAGTACTTC
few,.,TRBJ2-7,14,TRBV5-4,CASSPGLSSYEQYF,TGTGCCAGCAGCCCAGGGCTTAGCTCCTACGAGCAGTACTTC
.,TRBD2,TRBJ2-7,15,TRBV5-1,CASSFGLAGAYEQYF,TGCGCCAGCAGCTTCGGGCTAGCGGGAGCCTACGAGCAGTACTTC
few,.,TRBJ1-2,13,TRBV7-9,CASSLANRDGYTF,TGTGCCAGCAGCTTAGCGAACAGGGATGGCTACACCTTC
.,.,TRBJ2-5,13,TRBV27,CASSGGILETQYF,TGTGCCAGCAGTGGGGGCATTCTAGAGACCCAGTACTTC